These T cell receptor beta chains were read from a single sample in a study of memory B cells and T cells in multiple sclerosis. Only in-frame clones appear in the TCRdb table, and some are missing; sequencing was by immunoSEQ multiplex PCR. The data show 32,000 or so clones, with roughly 82% seen just once and about 2.5% held by the top ten. These receptors have no identified antigens. Sequences were obtained from PBMCs from blood kept in culture. These receptors came from a human donor with multiple sclerosis. The CDR3 runs from the conserved cysteine through the conserved F or W. The order of the fields is V gene, clone size, D gene, J gene, CDR3 DNA, CDR3 protein. D genes are given only for firm matches. The size entry is marked missing in some rows and otherwise reads once, few, many or a size class.

>TRBV4-1|few|TRBD1|TRBJ2-3
TGCGCCAGCAGCCAAGCGGACAGGGGAAGAGATACGCAGTATTTT
CASSQADRGRDTQYF
>TRBV29-1|.|.|TRBJ2-3
TGCAGCGCGGTCGAGAGCACAGATACGCAGTATTTT
CSAVESTDTQYF
>TRBV6-1|.|.|TRBJ2-1
TGTGCCAGCAGAGAACCCGGGTACAATGAGCAGTTCTTC
CASREPGYNEQFF
>TRBV4-1|.|.|TRBJ1-4
TGCGCCAGCAGCCCCCTCGGGAGGGAATCTAATGAAAAACTGTTTTTT
CASSPLGRESNEKLFF
>TRBV11-2|.|.|TRBJ2-7
TGTGCCAGCAGCTTGCTACAGGGCCCAGCCTACGAGGAGCAGTACTTC
CASSLLQGPAYEEQYF
>TRBV2|.|.|TRBJ2-7
TGTGCCAGCAGTGGGTCCTCCTACGAGCAGTACTTC
CASSGSSYEQYF
>TRBV25-1|.|.|TRBJ2-7
TGTGCCAGCAGATCAAGGACGGAACGCTCCGAGCAGTACTTC
CASRSRTERSEQYF
>TRBV5-1|.|TRBD1|TRBJ2-1
TGCGCCAGCAGCCTGGGACAGGGGGGCGGCAATGAGCAGTTCTTC
CASSLGQGGGNEQFF
>TRBV11-2|.|.|TRBJ2-1
TGTGCCAGCAGCTTAGACTCCGGGTGGGGTTCCAATGAGCAGTTCTTC
CASSLDSGWGSNEQFF
>TRBV9|.|.|TRBJ2-7
TGTGCCAGCAGCAGTCAGGGGGGCAGGTCGGCCGCGCAGTACTTC
CASSSQGGRSAAQYF
>TRBV29-1|.|.|TRBJ2-7
TGCAGCGTTCGGTCGGCCGGCGAGCAGTACTTC
CSVRSAGEQYF
>TRBV14|.|.|TRBJ1-4
TGTGCCAGCAGCCAAATTTATGGGAGGCTGTTTTTT
CASSQIYGRLFF
>TRBV2|few|.|TRBJ2-7
TGTGCCAGCAGCGGCTACGAGCAGTACTTC
CASSGYEQYF
>TRBV9|.|TRBD1|TRBJ2-7
TGTGCCAGCAGCGCGACAGGGGTTCACGAGCAGTACTTC
CASSATGVHEQYF
>TRBV10-3|.|.|TRBJ1-1
TGTGCCATCAGTGAGGACAGGACAAACACTGAAGCTTTCTTT
CAISEDRTNTEAFF
>TRBV9|.|.|TRBJ2-7
TGTGCCAGCAGCGGAGGCTTGGTTTCCTACGAGCAGTACTTC
CASSGGLVSYEQYF
>TRBV15|once|TRBD2|TRBJ2-1
TGTGCCACCAGCAAGTGGACTAGCGGGACGTCGTGGGGGGTTGAGCAGTTCTTC
CATSKWTSGTSWGVEQFF
>TRBV19|.|TRBD1|TRBJ2-3
TGTGCCAGTAGTATCTCCGGGACAGGGTTAACAGATACGCAGTATTTT
CASSISGTGLTDTQYF
>TRBV9|.|TRBD1|TRBJ1-5
TGTGCCAGCAGCGTAGGGGCAGGGGGCATGCCCCAGCATTTT
CASSVGAGGMPQHF
>TRBV2|.|.|TRBJ2-7
TGTGCCAGCACGCAGGATGTGACCTACGAGCAGTACTTC
CASTQDVTYEQYF
>TRBV6-5|.|.|TRBJ1-3
TGTGCCAGCAACAATGGAAACACCATATATTTT
CASNNGNTIYF
>TRBV25-1|.|.|TRBJ1-2
TGTGCCAGCAGTGAATTGGTGGAAAACTATGGCTACACCTTC
CASSELVENYGYTF
>TRBV2|.|TRBD2|TRBJ2-1
TGTGCCAGCAGTGAGGGACTAGCGGGGGACAATGAGCAGTTCTTC
CASSEGLAGDNEQFF
>TRBV7-9|.|.|TRBJ2-1
TGTGCCAGCAGCAACAATGAGCAGTTCTTC
CASSNNEQFF
>TRBV9|.|.|TRBJ1-5
TGTGCCAGCAGCGCCCTAGGAAATCAGCCCCAGCATTTT
CASSALGNQPQHF
>TRBV18|.|TRBD1|TRBJ1-4
TGTGCCAGCTCACTGACAGGGGAAAGGTTGGAAAAACTGTTTTTT
CASSLTGERLEKLFF
>TRBV6-4|.|.|TRBJ2-3
TGTGCCAGCTCCTTAGGTCTCGGTAGCACAGATACGCAGTATTTT
CASSLGLGSTDTQYF
>TRBV11-2|.|TRBD2|TRBJ2-3
TGTGCCAGCAGCTTAAGACTAGCGGGAGTGGGAGATACGCAGTATTTT
CASSLRLAGVGDTQYF
>TRBV5-4|.|.|TRBJ2-2
TGTGCCAGCAGCTTGCAGGATCTGAACACCGGGGAGCTGTTTTTT
CASSLQDLNTGELFF
>TRBV6-5|.|.|TRBJ2-2
TGTGCCAGCGGGGCAGGGCGGACCGGGGAGCTGTTTTTT
CASGAGRTGELFF
>TRBV20-1|.|.|TRBJ1-1
TGCAGTGCTAGAGGGAACACTGAAGCTTTCTTT
CSARGNTEAFF
>TRBV18|.|TRBD1|TRBJ2-1
TGTGCCAGCTCACCATTGGTGACAGGGAGCTCCTACAATGAGCAGTTCTTC
CASSPLVTGSSYNEQFF
>TRBV7-9|.|.|TRBJ2-7
TGTGCCAGCAGCTTAGGGGGACACTACGAGCAGTACTTC
CASSLGGHYEQYF
>TRBV9|few|.|TRBJ2-6
.
CASSVEWFGGGTTF
>TRBV5-1|.|.|TRBJ1-2
TGCGCCAGCAGCTTGGCGGTGTCTATGACAGACACTTTACCCAACTATGGCTACACCTTC
CASSLAVSMTDTLPNYGYTF
>TRBV7-8|.|TRBD2|TRBJ2-5
TGTGCCACCGGGACTAGCGGGGGGCAAGAGACCCAGTACTTC
CATGTSGGQETQYF
>TRBV4-1|.|.|TRBJ2-3
TGCGCCAGCAGCCAAGATAGCTGGGCAGATACGCAGTATTTT
CASSQDSWADTQYF
>TRBV2|.|.|TRBJ1-4
TGTGCCAGCAGCCGGGCGGTTAGGGATGAAAAACTGTTTTTT
CASSRAVRDEKLFF
>TRBV7-9|once|.|TRBJ2-1
TGTGCCAGCAGCTTAGAGGCGTACCACTGGCGGTTCTTC
CASSLEAYHWRFF
>TRBV28|.|TRBD2|TRBJ2-1
TGTGCCACCAGGTCTGTCGGGACTAGTATCCTCTTC
CATRSVGTSILF